A single sample is the source of the 28 T cell receptor beta chains below, sequenced in a study of vaccination and CD4 T cells after COVID-19. Sequence data for DNA of cultured CD4+ T cells were generated by the Oncomine TCR Beta short-read assay. TCRdb independently ran MiXCR on the PCR reads; one entry per CDR3 protein. The sample yields about 11,000 distinct CDR3 sequences, around 78% seen once. No antigen is known for these receptors. The treatment is: approximately 10-day PBMC culture with coronavirus spike peptide pools or control peptides (ViraFEST assay). The sample consisted of CD4+ T cells from blood, cultured in vitro. The source is a human donor who had recovered from COVID-19.

J is TRBJ2-7 and V is TRBV7-2, with D possibly being TRBD1 or TRBD2 (5 bases each). CDR1 SGHTA and CDR2 FQGNSA come from the germline V gene. Trimming removed 3 bases at V and 6 bases at J, with 18 bases between. The CDR3 sequence is 15 residues long. CDR3 protein: CASSFPGTLSREQYF. As DNA, the CDR3 is TGTGCCAGCAGCTTCCCTGGGACCCTTTCCCGCGAGCAGTACTTC. The full variable domain, in which reference TRBV7-2 and TRBJ2-7 provide the parts outside the CDR3, is GAGVSQSPSNKVTEKGKDVELRCDPISGHTALYWYRQSLGQGLEFLIYFQGNSAPDKSGLPSDRFSAERTGGSVSTLTIQRTQQEDSAVYLCASSFPGTLSREQYFGPGTRLTVT.

This clonotype appeared once. CDR3 residues: CASSDRDRGGTEAFF. The CDR3 DNA follows: TGTGCCAGCAGTGACCGGGACAGGGGCGGCACTGAAGCTTTCTTT. The chain has TRBV6-1 and TRBJ1-1, with 10 bases lining up with TRBD1. The germline CDR1 and CDR2 sequences are MNHNS and SASEGT. The CDR3 runs 15 residues. V dropped 3 bases and J dropped 4; count of bases not matched to a gene: 5.

The chain carries TRBV6-1 and TRBJ2-3; D uncertain. Trimming pared 1 base from V and 3 bases from J, leaving 11 bases between. Germline lookup yields CDR1 MNHNS and CDR2 SASEGT. The CDR3 spans 15 residues. As DNA, the CDR3 is TGTGCCAGCAGTGAAGGTTTGAGTAAGACAGATACGCAGTATTTT. Translating it yields CASSEGLSKTDTQYF.

The chain recombines TRBV18 with TRBJ2-5, with no clear D. Trimming took 3 bases from V and 5 from J, leaving 4 bases between them. The germline V gene encodes CDR1 KGHSH and CDR2 LQKENI. This CDR3 region has 11 residues. Here the CDR3 reads CASSPDETQYF. In nucleotides, the CDR3 is TGTGCCAGCTCACCGGATGAGACCCAGTACTTC.

The J gene is TRBJ2-3, the V gene TRBV12-3 or TRBV12-4; no reliable D call. This CDR3 has 14 residues. The V end was cut by 7 bases, the J end by 1 base, with 12 bases between. CDR3 loop: CASTPSPGTDTQYF. CDR3 sequence (DNA): TGTGCCAGCACCCCTAGTCCCGGCACAGATACGCAGTATTTT.

This sequence joins TRBV7-6 and TRBJ2-5; 9 bases are shared with TRBD2. The V and J ends lost 2 bases and 5 bases, in that order; junction bases with no gene match: 6. Germline V lookup: CDR1 SGHVS, CDR2 FNYEAQ. The CDR3 is 15 amino acids. CDR3 DNA sequence: TGTGCCAGCAGCTTAAATAGCGGGAGTGTCGAGACCCAGTACTTC. Protein product: CASSLNSGSVETQYF.

This clonotype is medium-sized in the sample. The chain's CDR3 is CATSDSAKGYSNQPQHF. The CDR3 DNA sequence: TGTGCCACCAGTGATTCGGCGAAGGGGTATAGCAATCAGCCCCAGCATTTT. The chain employs TRBV24-1 and TRBJ1-5, with a tentative D call TRBD1 (5 bases). Trimming pared 2 bases from V and 0 bases from J, leaving 13 bases between. Germline CDR1 reads KGHDR; CDR2 reads SFDVKD. The CDR3 spans 17 residues.

The chain has TRBV6-1 and TRBJ2-7; 12 bases align to TRBD1. V trimming: 7 bases; J trimming: 4 bases; junction bases outside the gene matches: 8. The CDR3 is 15 residues long. CDR1 is MNHNS and CDR2 is SASEGT in the germline V gene. The CDR3 is CASTGGTGGKYEQYF. CDR3 nucleotides: TGTGCCAGCACGGGGGGGACAGGGGGCAAGTACGAGCAGTACTTC.

The chain recombines TRBV19 with TRBJ2-5; no clear D gene. This CDR3 is built from 13 residues. With 3 bases removed from V and 3 bases from J, the gap between germline ends came to 8 bases. Germline V gene data show CDR1 as LNHDA and CDR2 as SQIVND (reference sequence). The CDR3 loop is CASSISSKETQYF. In DNA form, the CDR3 reads TGTGCCAGTAGTATTTCCAGCAAAGAGACCCAGTACTTC.

The V gene is TRBV28, the J gene TRBJ2-7, with a weak D call TRBD2 (5 bases). The CDR3 is 14 residues long. The germline V and J ends were trimmed by 3 bases and 6 bases, with 15 bases remaining between them. In germline, CDR1 is MDHEN, CDR2 SYDVKM. CDR3 DNA sequence: TGTGCCAGCAGTTTTGGGGAGTGGCGGTCCGAGCAGTACTTC. It is translated as CASSFGEWRSEQYF.

This clonotype was seen once. The V gene is TRBV20-1, the J gene TRBJ2-7, with TRBD2 identical over 12 bases. With 1 base clipped from V and 4 bases from J, the junction kept 8 bases outside the gene matches. The CDR3 sequence is 16 residues long. Germline V gene lookup returns CDR1 DFQATT and CDR2 SNEGSKA (reference sequence). This chain's CDR3 is CSARGASGRVSYEQYF. The CDR3 DNA is TGCAGTGCTAGAGGTGCTAGCGGGAGGGTTTCTTACGAGCAGTACTTC.

This chain links TRBV20-1 with TRBJ2-5; D is perhaps TRBD1 (6 bases). The ends were cut back, 4 bases at V and 4 bases at J, with 22 bases in the middle. CDR1 is DFQATT, CDR2 SNEGSKA, per germline (reference sequence). CDR3 length: 16 residues. Written as DNA, the CDR3 is TGCAGTGCTATCGGTTCCCGAGGGGGTCTCGGAGAGACCCAGTACTTC. Translated, it gives CSAIGSRGGLGETQYF.

This clonotype was found a few times. V is TRBV24-1 and J is TRBJ1-2, with D possibly being TRBD1 (5 bases). Trimming removed 6 bases at V and 7 bases at J, with 8 bases between. Germline V gene sequence: CDR1 KGHDR, CDR2 SFDVKD. CDR3 size: 11 residues. DNA for the CDR3: TGTGCCACCAGTAGCAGGGTTGGCTACACCTTC. Translating it yields CATSSRVGYTF.

The V and J genes are TRBV28 and TRBJ1-5, with 7 bases matching TRBD1. The CDR3 totals 15 residues. Germline V CDR1 and CDR2: MDHEN, SYDVKM. V was pared by 5 bases and J by 3 bases, with 7 bases of the junction left unmatched. CDR3 DNA sequence: TGTGCCAGCAGTCCAACCACAGGGGACAATCAGCCCCAGCATTTT. Its protein product is CASSPTTGDNQPQHF.

The rearrangement links TRBV6-1 to TRBJ1-4, with TRBD1 as a possible D gene (5 bases). V shed 7 bases and J shed 5 bases, with 14 bases lying between them. Germline assignment: CDR1 MNHNS and CDR2 SASEGT. This CDR3 comprises 14 residues. This CDR3 reads CASTRGTGNEKLFF. The CDR3 nucleotides read TGTGCCAGCACCCGGGGGACCGGGAATGAAAAACTGTTTTTT.

The chain joins TRBV28 to TRBJ1-5; 8 nucleotides line up with TRBD1. After removal of 5 bases from V and 4 bases from J, the junction contained 4 bases not matched to a gene. Germline V gives CDR1 MDHEN, CDR2 SYDVKM. CDR3 length: 14 amino acids. The CDR3 is CASSLDRANQPQHF. DNA for the CDR3: TGTGCCAGCAGTCTGGACAGGGCTAATCAGCCCCAGCATTTT.

The rearrangement uses TRBV19 and TRBJ2-5; TRBD1 agrees at 8 bases. Per the germline V gene, CDR1 is LNHDA and CDR2 is SQIVND (reference sequence). V lost 7 bases to trimming and J lost 6 bases; unmatched junction nucleotides: 13. The CDR3 consists of 15 residues. The CDR3 is CASNSAGAGGQTQYF. In DNA, the CDR3 is TGTGCCAGTAATTCAGCTGGGGCAGGGGGCCAGACCCAGTACTTC. Variable domain in full (rest from reference TRBV19 and TRBJ2-5): DGGITQSPKYLFRKEGQNVTLSCEQNLNHDAMYWYRQDPGQGLRLIYYSQIVNDFQKGDIAEGYSVSREKKESFPLTVTSAQKNPTAFYLCASNSAGAGGQTQYFGPGTRLLVL.

In the case of this clonotype: This may be a read error, as it is one base from a much larger clone. The chain links TRBV20-1 to TRBJ1-6; D ambiguous. The CDR3 spans 15 residues. Trimming took off 6 bases at V and 4 bases at J, with 16 bases between the two ends. Germline loops: CDR1 DFQATT, CDR2 SNEGSKA (reference sequence). This chain's CDR3 is CSARSVSAYNSPLHF. DNA of the CDR3: TGCAGTGCCAGGTCAGTTTCAGCGTATAATTCACCCCTCCACTTT.

The J gene is TRBJ1-3, the V gene TRBV11-2, with a tentative D call TRBD1 (6 bases). Trimming removed 5 bases at V and 0 bases at J, with 11 bases between. The CDR3 is 15 residues long. Germline V gene data show CDR1 as SGHAT and CDR2 as FQNNGV. CDR3 sequence: CASSHQGSSGNTIYF. In nucleotides, the CDR3 is TGTGCCAGCAGCCACCAGGGGTCCTCTGGAAACACCATATATTTT.

The chain is built from TRBV20-1 and TRBJ1-6; weak D call: TRBD1 (6 bases). Trimming shortened V by 4 bases and J by 5 bases, and 9 bases separated the two germline ends. There are 13 residues in the CDR3. Germline CDR1 DFQATT, CDR2 SNEGSKA (reference sequence). The CDR3 sequence is CSAKDSNNSPLHF. DNA for the CDR3: TGCAGTGCTAAGGACAGCAATAATTCACCCCTCCACTTT.

This chain joins TRBV6-1 and TRBJ2-1, with 7 bases aligning to TRBD2. With the DNA end fitting TRBJ2-7 better, the J assignment may be wrong. This CDR3 has 15 amino acids. The V gene's germline CDR1 is MNHNS and CDR2 SASEGT. CDR3 bases: TGTGCCAGCAGCACTAGCGCGGGTCCTAACTACGAGCAGTACTTC. Its translation: CASSTSAGPNYEQYF.

V and J are TRBV6-5 and TRBJ1-5; D perhaps matches TRBD1 (5 bases). Trimming cost V 2 bases and J 1 base, with 12 bases left between them. Looked up from germline, CDR1 is MNHEY and CDR2 is SVGAGI. The CDR3 sequence is 16 residues long. CDR3 residues: CASSYIDSLSNQPQHF. DNA of the CDR3: TGTGCCAGCAGTTACATCGACAGTTTGAGCAATCAGCCCCAGCATTTT.

V gene TRBV15 combines with J gene TRBJ1-1; D is undetermined. Trimming removed 0 bases from V and 7 bases from J, with 6 bases in between. The CDR3 covers 12 residues. CDR1 and CDR2 (germline): LNHNV, YYDKDF (reference sequence). DNA of the CDR3: TGTGCCACCAGCAGAGATAGGATTGAAGCTTTCTTT. Its translation: CATSRDRIEAFF.

Here the CDR3 reads CASSTSFYGYTF. CDR3 nucleotides: TGTGCCAGCAGCACAAGTTTCTATGGCTACACCTTC. The gene calls are TRBV6-1 and TRBJ1-2; unclear D gene. This CDR3 has 12 amino acids. Germline V gene sequence: CDR1 MNHNS, CDR2 SASEGT. Deletions cut 6 bases from V and 4 bases from J, with 9 bases between.

The V gene is TRBV5-4, the J gene TRBJ2-7, with D tentatively TRBD2 (7 bases). Germline CDR1 and CDR2: SGHNT and YYREEE (reference sequence). This CDR3 contains 16 residues. V lost 5 bases and J 4 bases, leaving 22 bases between the germline ends. CDR3 sequence: CASRGRGLDGVYEQYF. For the CDR3, the DNA is TGTGCCAGCAGGGGGAGGGGGTTGGATGGGGTATACGAGCAGTACTTC.

The chain couples TRBV11-3 to TRBJ2-1; a weak D match, TRBD2 (6 bases). V was pared by 5 bases and J by 8 bases, with 22 bases between. The V gene's germline CDR1 is SGHNT and CDR2 YENEEA. The CDR3 extends over 16 amino acids. CDR3 region: CASSPDGRGGIDEQFF. CDR3 bases: TGTGCCAGCAGCCCCGATGGTCGGGGCGGGATCGATGAGCAGTTCTTC.

This chain joins TRBV11-1 and TRBJ2-2; D assignment may be TRBD1 or TRBD2 (5 bases each). V was shortened by 5 bases and J by 6 bases, with 16 bases between the two germline ends. The CDR3 totals 15 residues. CDR1 is SGHAT, CDR2 FQDESV, per germline (reference sequence). CDR3: CASSAGILQAGELFF. In nucleotides, the CDR3 is TGTGCCAGCAGCGCGGGTATACTACAGGCCGGGGAGCTGTTTTTT.

In this sample, this clonotype turned up a few times. This chain uses TRBV27 with TRBJ2-7; 12 bases line up with TRBD1. Looked up from germline, CDR1 is MNHEY and CDR2 is SMNVEV (reference sequence). Trimming at V came to 6 bases and at J to 4 bases, leaving 7 bases not matched to a gene. This CDR3 has 15 residues. DNA of the CDR3: TGTGCCAGCAGACATGGGACAGGGGGCTCTTACGAGCAGTACTTC. It codes for CASRHGTGGSYEQYF.